Below, 16 T cell receptor beta chains from the same sample are listed, as sequenced in a study of cytomegalovirus exposure and HLA in healthy donors (dated by TCRdb to the late 2010s). The library was generated by the immunoSEQ multiplex PCR assay. A mixture of 60 forward primers for TCR Vbeta segments and 13 reverse primers for TCR Jbeta segments was used in the multiplex PCR. The clones in this table, taken by TCRdb from immuneACCESS, are in-frame only. Not every clone is retained; where verified, under half of the shortfall comes from an unresolved V gene, and the cause of the rest is unknown. This sample comprises 150,000 or so clones, over 75% of them detected only once. The top ten hold approximately 1.2% of the sample. Sequencing input: PBMCs. The receptors shown here come from a man aged 45 to 65 in good health and CMV-seropositive.

This chain links TRBV2 with TRBJ2-1; D unclear. The CDR3 spans 14 residues. V lost 3 bases, J lost 0 bases, and 6 bases lay in between. Germline V gene lookup returns CDR1 SNHLY and CDR2 FYNNEI. CDR3 amino acids: CASSDISSYNEQFF. CDR3 DNA: TGTGCCAGCAGTGATATTAGCTCCTACAATGAGCAGTTCTTC.

The rearrangement uses TRBV28 and TRBJ2-3, with D perhaps matching TRBD2 (6 bases). V was shortened by 5 bases and J by 9 bases, with 15 bases between the two germline ends. The CDR3 has 13 residues. The germline V gene has CDR1 MDHEN and CDR2 SYDVKM. The CDR3 nucleotides are TGTGCCAGCAGTCTTCTCGATGGGGGGACGCAGTATTTT. Translating it yields CASSLLDGGTQYF.

The rearrangement joins TRBV5-4 to TRBJ2-7; 7 nucleotides match TRBD1. Germline CDR1 is SGHNT and CDR2 is YYREEE (reference sequence). The CDR3 contains 14 residues. V lost 4 bases and J lost 2; bases outside the gene matches: 6. DNA of the CDR3: TGTGCCAGCAGCACCCGGGACAGAGCCTACGAGCAGTACTTC. This translates into CASSTRDRAYEQYF.

On this clone itself: One end of the junction is discordant with germline, which a read error may explain. The chain couples TRBV4-2 to TRBJ2-7; 8 nucleotides line up with TRBD2. CDR3 length: 15 residues. Germline lookup yields CDR1 LGHNA and CDR2 YNFKEQ. DNA of the CDR3: TGTGCCAGCAGCCAAGAACGGGAGGGAAACTACGGGCAGTACTTC. It yields the protein CASSQEREGNYGQYF.

The CDR3 DNA follows: TGTGCCAGCAGTTTAACACGGGCAGGGGGAGGATCACCCCTCCACTTT. The encoded protein is CASSLTRAGGGSPLHF. The V call is TRBV27, the J call TRBJ1-6; 7 bases fit TRBD1. From germline, CDR1 is MNHEY and CDR2 SMNVEV (reference sequence). Unmatched junction bases numbered 11, after V lost 2 bases and J lost 10 bases. The CDR3 loop spans 16 amino acids.

The chain carries TRBV28 and TRBJ2-1, with a tentative D call TRBD1 (5 bases). Germline V lookup: CDR1 MDHEN, CDR2 SYDVKM. The CDR3 is 15 residues long. Trimming cost V 6 bases and J 9 bases, with 21 bases left between them. The CDR3 here is CASSQGYLAGGEQFF. As DNA, the CDR3 is TGTGCCAGCAGCCAGGGCTATTTGGCTGGTGGTGAGCAGTTCTTC. Full variable domain (missing parts from reference TRBV28 and TRBJ2-1): DVKVTQSSRYLVKRTGEKVFLECVQDMDHENMFWYRQDPGLGLRLIYFSYDVKMKEKGDIPEGYSVSREKKERFSLILESASTNQTSMYLCASSQGYLAGGEQFFGPGTRLTVL.

This clone occurred once. V gene TRBV6-1 combines with J gene TRBJ1-2; 7 bases agree with TRBD1. CDR1 and CDR2 from the germline V gene are MNHNS and SASEGT. CDR3 size: 15 residues. J was trimmed by 6 bases and V by 7 bases; bases with no gene match: 14. The CDR3 sequence is CASNPSQQGTHGYTF. Here the CDR3 DNA reads TGTGCCAGCAACCCTTCCCAACAGGGGACGCATGGCTACACCTTC.

This rearrangement joins TRBV7-6 to TRBJ2-5, with 11 bases fitting TRBD1. The germline V gene has CDR1 SGHVS and CDR2 FNYEAQ. The ends lost 5 bases at V and 5 bases at J; junction bases unmatched: 7. The CDR3 totals 15 residues. CDR3 protein: CASSPGQGGGETQYF. The DNA of the CDR3 is TGTGCCAGCAGCCCGGGACAGGGGGGCGGTGAGACCCAGTACTTC.

This chain links TRBV28 with TRBJ1-2, with 7 nucleotides matching TRBD1. Per the germline V gene, CDR1 is MDHEN and CDR2 is SYDVKM. Germline trimming cut 6 bases from V and 2 bases from J; bases unmatched to any gene: 0. The CDR3 covers 12 residues. The chain's CDR3 is CASRTGNYGYTF. As DNA, the CDR3 is TGTGCCAGCAGGACAGGGAACTATGGCTACACCTTC.

The genes are TRBV7-3 and TRBJ1-1, with TRBD1 as a possible D gene (6 bases). Trimming cost V 6 bases and J 4 bases, with 18 bases left between them. This CDR3 is built from 15 residues. Germline assignment: CDR1 SGHTA and CDR2 FQGTGA. In DNA, the CDR3 is TGTGCCAGCAGTTTAGGGGGGGGCGTTGGCACTGAAGCTTTCTTT. Translated, it gives CASSLGGGVGTEAFF.

This clone occurred once. The J gene is TRBJ2-3, the V gene TRBV10-2; TRBD2 agrees at 9 bases. Germline values: CDR1 WSHSY, CDR2 SAAADI. CDR3 length equals 17 residues. The V and J ends lost 0 bases and 4 bases, in that order; junction bases with no gene match: 8. The CDR3 bases are TGCGCCAGCAGTGAGTCGAGGCGGGGGGGCCCTGCAGATACGCAGTATTTT. This sequence encodes CASSESRRGGPADTQYF.

The V and J genes are TRBV4-1 and TRBJ2-5, with TRBD2 as a possible D gene (6 bases). Trimming removed 4 bases from V and 1 base from J, with 16 bases in between. This CDR3 is 16 amino acids long. Germline V gene sequence: CDR1 MGHRA, CDR2 YSYEKL. This CDR3 is CASSLYGGKGQETQYF. The CDR3 DNA is TGCGCCAGCAGCCTTTACGGGGGTAAGGGCCAAGAGACCCAGTACTTC.

The chain is built from TRBV6-5 and TRBJ2-7; TRBD2 might be the D (5 bases). The V gene's germline CDR1 is MNHEY and CDR2 SVGAGI. CDR3 length equals 13 residues. V lost 2 bases and J 7 bases, leaving 12 bases between the germline ends. CDR3 DNA sequence: TGTGCCAGCAGTTACCCCCAAGCGGCAGAGCAGTACTTC. Its protein is CASSYPQAAEQYF.

The chain is built from TRBV5-6 and TRBJ2-5, with 8 bases aligning to TRBD2. Germline values: CDR1 SGHDT, CDR2 YYEEEE. J was trimmed by 2 bases and V by 0 bases; bases with no gene match: 3. CDR3 length equals 15 residues. The CDR3 DNA reads as TGTGCCAGCAGCTTGGGCCTAGCGGGTCAAGAGACCCAGTACTTC. Its protein is CASSLGLAGQETQYF. The complete variable domain, with remaining parts taken from reference TRBV5-6 and TRBJ2-5, reads DAGVTQSPTHLIKTRGQQVTLRCSPKSGHDTVSWYQQALGQGPQFIFQYYEEEERQRGNFPDRFSGHQFPNYSSELNVNALLLGDSALYLCASSLGLAGQETQYFGPGTRLLVL.

This clone was observed once. The chain carries TRBV11-2 and TRBJ2-7; TRBD2 agrees at 10 bases. Germline V CDR1 and CDR2: SGHAT, FQNNGV. The CDR3 totals 15 residues. V was clipped by 5 bases and J by 4 bases; unmatched bases: 8. CDR3 DNA: TGTGCCAGCAGCGCCGTAGCGGGAGGCCAGTACGAGCAGTACTTC. Residues: CASSAVAGGQYEQYF.

The chain combines TRBV5-1 with TRBJ2-5, with 10 bases aligning to TRBD2. Germline V lookup: CDR1 SGHRS, CDR2 YFSETQ. This CDR3 has 16 residues. V shed 3 bases, J shed 7 bases, and the junction held 12 bases outside the gene matches. Here the CDR3 reads CASSSGLAPTGSTQYF. The CDR3 coding sequence is TGCGCCAGCAGCTCGGGACTAGCGCCTACCGGTTCGACCCAGTACTTC.